One and the same sample provided the 10 T cell receptor beta chains below, sequenced in a study of T-cell memory formation after mild COVID-19. TCRdb re-derived calls from the 5' RACE reads in MiXCR, one entry per CDR3 protein. The sample shows more than 300,000 distinct CDR3 sequences, approximately 13% of them seen only once. Material for sequencing was PBMCs or a T cell subset sorted from them (not recorded which). Receptors were obtained from a man aged 18 to 35 who had mild COVID-19 (a few samples of this study predate the infection). Cell type and time point are not known.

This chain links TRBV20-1 with TRBJ2-5; D might be TRBD1 or TRBD2, each matching 6 bases. CDR3 length equals 13 residues. V dropped 6 bases and J dropped 5 bases, with 16 bases sitting between them. Germline lookup yields CDR1 DFQATT and CDR2 SNEGSKA (reference sequence). The CDR3 bases are TGCAGTGCCCCACAGGGAGGTGAGGAGACCCAGTACTTC. The encoded protein is CSAPQGGEETQYF.

CDR3 sequence reads: CASTKTGNTDTQYF. The CDR3 nucleotides read TGTGCCAGCACCAAGACAGGGAACACAGATACGCAGTATTTT. V and J are TRBV6-5 and TRBJ2-3, with TRBD1 matching over 7 bases. Trimming cost V 7 bases and J 2 bases; bases outside gene matches: 6. The germline gives CDR1 MNHEY, CDR2 SVGAGI. This CDR3 spans 14 amino acids.

This clonotype came up a few times. The chain uses TRBV4-1 and TRBJ2-1; 8 bases map to TRBD2. The CDR3 loop spans 15 amino acids. Germline CDR1 MGHRA, CDR2 YSYEKL. With V trimmed by 4 bases and J by 8 bases, 10 bases remained unmatched. CDR3 nucleotides: TGCGCCAGCAGCCTTCTTCCGGGGGGGCTGGATGAGCAGTTCTTC. Amino acids: CASSLLPGGLDEQFF.

This sequence joins TRBV9 and TRBJ2-3, with TRBD1 identical over 8 bases. The V and J ends lost 3 bases and 6 bases, in that order; junction bases with no gene match: 9. Looked up from germline, CDR1 is SGDLS and CDR2 is YYNGEE. This CDR3 is built from 15 residues. CDR3 sequence: CASSAYRGSTDTQYF. The CDR3 DNA is TGTGCCAGCAGCGCTTACAGGGGGTCCACGGATACGCAGTATTTT. Full variable domain (rest looked up from reference TRBV9 and TRBJ2-3): DSGVTQTPKHLITATGQRVTLRCSPRSGDLSVYWYQQSLDQGLQFLIQYYNGEERAKGNILERFSAQQFPDLHSELNLSSLELGDSALYFCASSAYRGSTDTQYFGPGTRLTVL.

The DNA of the CDR3 is TGTGCCAGCAGCCCTCGGACGAGTGAAGAGACCCAGTACTTC. Its protein is CASSPRTSEETQYF. The rearrangement uses TRBV4-2 and TRBJ2-5; no firm D call. V was clipped by 4 bases and J by 3 bases, with 12 bases between them. Germline V gives CDR1 LGHNA, CDR2 YNFKEQ. This CDR3 has 14 amino acids.

This clonotype was counted at least ten times. The rearrangement joins TRBV7-3 to TRBJ1-6, with 7 bases aligning to TRBD1. Germline V gives CDR1 SGHTA, CDR2 FQGTGA. The CDR3 is 16 amino acids. The V gene end was trimmed by 2 bases and the J gene end by 7 bases; junction bases not matched to a gene: 8. The CDR3 is CASSLGGGQTNSPLHF. DNA of the CDR3: TGTGCCAGCAGCTTAGGGGGGGGACAGACGAATTCACCCCTCCACTTT.

V and J are TRBV12-3 or TRBV12-4 and TRBJ2-5; unclear D gene. V shed 7 bases and J shed 6 bases, with 21 bases lying between them. The CDR3 runs to 15 residues. The CDR3 loop reads CASILSGRLSKTQYF. The CDR3 region has the DNA TGTGCCAGCATTCTCTCCGGGCGTCTCAGTAAGACCCAGTACTTC.

This clonotype was counted a few times. The chain employs TRBV6-5 and TRBJ1-6, with 7 bases identical to TRBD1. CDR3 size: 15 residues. Germline V gene sequence: CDR1 MNHEY, CDR2 SVGAGI. Trimming cost V 0 bases and J 7 bases; bases outside gene matches: 3. The CDR3 here is CASSYSTGPNSPLHF. Here the CDR3 DNA reads TGTGCCAGCAGTTACTCGACAGGGCCCAATTCACCCCTCCACTTT.

This clonotype was counted only a few times. This sequence joins TRBV10-3 and TRBJ1-1, with D possibly being TRBD1 (5 bases). The CDR3 is made up of 14 amino acids. In germline, CDR1 is ENHRY, CDR2 SYGVKD. The V and J ends lost 3 bases and 1 base respectively, with 9 bases between them. CDR3 protein: CAISEKGRNTEAFF. In DNA, the CDR3 is TGTGCCATCAGTGAAAAGGGGAGGAACACTGAAGCTTTCTTT.

This clonotype showed up just a few times. The gene calls are TRBV12-3 or TRBV12-4 and TRBJ2-7; D unclear. The CDR3 length is 13 residues. Trimming removed 6 bases at V and 1 base at J, with 10 bases between. The CDR3 spells CASRVAGSYEQYF. The CDR3 nucleotides read TGTGCCAGCAGGGTCGCCGGATCCTACGAGCAGTACTTC.